Presented here are 21 T cell receptor beta chains from one specimen sequenced in a study of blood T cell repertoires in COVID-19. Sequenced by immunoSEQ multiplex PCR; TCRdb stores in-frame clones only, minus some. This table holds some 250,000 clones, 70% to 85% found once. Sample: PBMCs or T cells enriched from blood (not recorded which). These TCRs come from a man in his forties who had recovered from COVID-19.

The V call is TRBV28, the J call TRBJ1-2; TRBD1 is a possible D gene (6 bases). Trimming took 10 bases from V and 1 from J, leaving 19 bases between them. Germline lookup yields CDR1 MDHEN and CDR2 SYDVKM. The CDR3 length is 15 residues. CDR3 in DNA: TGTGCCACCAACATGGGGGCCACGATTAACTATGGCTACACCTTC. Protein: CATNMGATINYGYTF.

This clone occurred once. The chain is built from TRBV24-1 and TRBJ2-7; the D is unclear. Trimming took 4 bases from V and 0 from J, leaving 6 bases between them. Germline V gene data show CDR1 as KGHDR and CDR2 as SFDVKD. The CDR3 totals 13 residues. The CDR3 DNA reads as TGTGCCACCAGTGACGGGTTCTCCTACGAGCAGTACTTC. Protein product: CATSDGFSYEQYF.

The chain is built from TRBV28 and TRBJ2-5; the D gene is possibly TRBD2 (5 bases). CDR1 MDHEN and CDR2 SYDVKM come from the germline V gene. This CDR3 comprises 18 residues. The V gene lost 5 bases and the J gene lost 0 bases, with 22 bases spanning the gap. CDR3 loop: CASSTQTPGLGYQETQYF. For the CDR3, the DNA is TGTGCCAGCAGTACGCAGACCCCGGGATTGGGGTACCAAGAGACCCAGTACTTC.

The chain employs TRBV14 and TRBJ2-1; 10 nucleotides line up with TRBD2. The germline gives CDR1 SGHDN, CDR2 FVKESK. The CDR3 consists of 16 residues. V shed 4 bases and J 3 bases; nucleotides not matched to a gene: 6. CDR3 bases: TGTGCCAGCAGCCGCCTTACTAGCGGGGTCTACAATGAGCAGTTCTTC. Amino acids: CASSRLTSGVYNEQFF.

The gene calls are TRBV5-1 and TRBJ2-3; 9 positions match TRBD2. Germline V gene sequence: CDR1 SGHRS, CDR2 YFSETQ. V was pared by 2 bases and J by 3 bases, with 7 bases of the junction left unmatched. CDR3 size: 16 residues. The DNA for the CDR3 is TGCGCCAGCAGCTTAAAAGCGGGAGGATCGACAGATACGCAGTATTTT. Encoded protein: CASSLKAGGSTDTQYF.

In its sample, this clone was seen a few times. The chain recombines TRBV14 with TRBJ1-6; no clear D gene. Trimming removed 3 bases at V and 14 bases at J, with 17 bases between. There are 14 residues in the CDR3. Germline CDR1 reads SGHDN; CDR2 reads FVKESK. Here the CDR3 DNA reads TGTGCCAGCAGCCACCTAGACGGAGGAGGAACCCTCCACTTT. It yields the protein CASSHLDGGGTLHF.

The chain couples TRBV4-3 to TRBJ2-7; possibly TRBD1 for D (6 bases). The CDR3 totals 16 residues. The V end lost 1 base, the J end lost 3 bases, and 16 bases lay between the germline ends. Germline V gene lookup returns CDR1 LGHNA and CDR2 YSLEER. The CDR3: CASSQAQGQGIYEQYF. The CDR3 nucleotides are TGCGCCAGCAGCCAAGCACAGGGACAAGGGATCTACGAGCAGTACTTC.

This chain links TRBV5-1 with TRBJ1-2; D not certain. The length of the CDR3 is 13 residues. Germline V lookup: CDR1 SGHRS, CDR2 YFSETQ. Trimming left V 4 bases short and J 4 bases short, with 11 bases between. The CDR3 protein is CASSRTEPYGYTF. Written as DNA, the CDR3 is TGCGCCAGCAGCCGGACTGAACCCTATGGCTACACCTTC.

CDR3 in amino acids: CASSRQGSYYEQYF. In DNA, the CDR3 is TGTGCCAGCAGCCGACAGGGGTCATACTACGAGCAGTACTTC. The chain recombines TRBV27 with TRBJ2-7; 8 bases fit TRBD1. The CDR3 is 14 amino acids. Trimming at V came to 6 bases and at J to 3 bases, leaving 7 bases not matched to a gene. The germline V gene encodes CDR1 MNHEY and CDR2 SMNVEV (reference sequence).

This clone showed up just a few times. Other DNA sequences in the sample encode the same CDR3. This sequence joins TRBV15 and TRBJ2-1, with 9 bases identical to TRBD1. Germline trimming cut 1 base from V and 7 bases from J; bases unmatched to any gene: 8. The germline gives CDR1 LNHNV, CDR2 YYDKDF (reference sequence). This CDR3 spans 16 amino acids. The CDR3 DNA reads TGTGCCACCAGCAGAGGGTCTGGACAGGGGAGGAATGAGCAGTTCTTC. It encodes CATSRGSGQGRNEQFF.

This chain connects TRBV2 to TRBJ1-2; no firm D call. The germline V gene has CDR1 SNHLY and CDR2 FYNNEI. The CDR3 length is 14 residues. Between the trimmed V and J ends, which lost 1 base and 4 bases, there was a span of 10 bases. In DNA, the CDR3 is TGTGCCAGCAGTGAAGATTGGGCAGGCTATGGCTACACCTTC. It encodes CASSEDWAGYGYTF.

This chain connects TRBV5-4 to TRBJ1-2, with D unclear. The germline V and J ends were trimmed by 4 bases and 5 bases, with 12 bases remaining between them. CDR1 and CDR2 (germline): SGHNT, YYREEE (reference sequence). This CDR3 is built from 13 residues. This chain's CDR3 is CASSIESIYGYTF. For the CDR3, the DNA is TGTGCCAGCAGCATTGAGTCTATATATGGCTACACCTTC.

The V call is TRBV18, the J call TRBJ1-5, with 9 bases matching TRBD1. From germline, CDR1 is KGHSH and CDR2 LQKENI. The junction had 9 bases not matched to a gene; V was cut back by 5 bases and J by 7 bases. This CDR3 region has 15 residues. The CDR3 DNA reads TGTGCCAGCTCATCGAAGGGACAGGGTGGGCAGCCCCAGCATTTT. Translating it yields CASSSKGQGGQPQHF.

This clone was detected only once. V is TRBV29-1 and J is TRBJ2-3; 8 bases match TRBD2. This CDR3 contains 15 residues. From germline, CDR1 is SQVTM and CDR2 ANQGSEA. The CDR3 nucleotides read TGCCTCGTCCAGCCCTCGGGGGGGAGCACAGATACGCAGTATTTT. Encoded protein: CLVQPSGGSTDTQYF.

This chain joins TRBV5-1 and TRBJ1-6; TRBD1 might be the D (5 bases). In germline, CDR1 is SGHRS, CDR2 YFSETQ. The CDR3 extends over 14 amino acids. V dropped 4 bases and J dropped 9 bases, with 14 bases sitting between them. For the CDR3, the DNA is TGCGCCAGCAGCGGAGGGGCAGAAGGTTCACCCCTCCACTTT. Protein: CASSGGAEGSPLHF.

The chain has TRBV6-5 and TRBJ1-2; tentative D call: TRBD1 (5 bases). The CDR3 is made up of 14 amino acids. Germline CDR1 reads MNHEY; CDR2 reads SVGAGI. V lost 6 bases and J lost 4, with 15 bases in between. In DNA form, the CDR3 reads TGTGCCAGCAGCCGGGGCGAGGGAGGCTATGGCTACACCTTC. Translating gives CASSRGEGGYGYTF.

This chain links TRBV6-6 with TRBJ1-1, with unresolved D. V dropped 10 bases and J dropped 1 base, with 13 bases sitting between them. Germline V CDR1 and CDR2: MNHNY, SVGAGI (reference sequence). The CDR3 runs 13 residues. The CDR3: CATFRAGNTEAFF. The CDR3 bases are TGTGCCACCTTCCGGGCGGGGAACACTGAAGCTTTCTTT.

This clone was detected ten times or more. The rearrangement joins TRBV6-5 to TRBJ1-1; TRBD1 matches at 9 bases. The CDR3 spans 14 residues. Trimming at V came to 5 bases and at J to 5 bases, leaving 6 bases not matched to a gene. CDR1 and CDR2 (germline): MNHEY, SVGAGI. CDR3 nucleotides: TGTGCCAGCAGTACGACAGGGGGGCGGACTGAAGCTTTCTTT. It is translated as CASSTTGGRTEAFF.

This clone was counted once. V usage is TRBV2 and J usage is TRBJ1-4, with D maybe TRBD1 (5 bases). Trimming removed 6 bases from V and 8 bases from J, with 22 bases in between. Germline V gene sequence: CDR1 SNHLY, CDR2 FYNNEI. This CDR3 comprises 16 residues. The CDR3 nucleotides are TGTGCCAGCAGCGACCCAAGGCCGAATAGGGGCGAAAAACTGTTTTTT. Protein sequence: CASSDPRPNRGEKLFF.

The chain links TRBV2 to TRBJ2-5; 12 bases are a match to TRBD2. The CDR3 totals 16 residues. Losses at the gene ends were 4 bases for V and 5 bases for J; bases not matched to a gene: 8. The germline V gene has CDR1 SNHLY and CDR2 FYNNEI. The DNA for the CDR3 is TGTGCCAGCAGTGCCGGACTAGCGGGAAATAGGGAGACCCAGTACTTC. Amino acid sequence: CASSAGLAGNRETQYF.

The rearrangement uses TRBV11-1 and TRBJ2-7; 11 bases are shared with TRBD2. The CDR3 covers 16 residues. Germline values: CDR1 SGHAT, CDR2 FQDESV (reference sequence). V shed 1 base, J shed 6 bases, and the junction held 8 bases outside the gene matches. DNA for the CDR3: TGTGCCAGCAGCTTAGTGTCACTAGCGGGAGTATCCGAGCAGTACTTC. Its translation is CASSLVSLAGVSEQYF.